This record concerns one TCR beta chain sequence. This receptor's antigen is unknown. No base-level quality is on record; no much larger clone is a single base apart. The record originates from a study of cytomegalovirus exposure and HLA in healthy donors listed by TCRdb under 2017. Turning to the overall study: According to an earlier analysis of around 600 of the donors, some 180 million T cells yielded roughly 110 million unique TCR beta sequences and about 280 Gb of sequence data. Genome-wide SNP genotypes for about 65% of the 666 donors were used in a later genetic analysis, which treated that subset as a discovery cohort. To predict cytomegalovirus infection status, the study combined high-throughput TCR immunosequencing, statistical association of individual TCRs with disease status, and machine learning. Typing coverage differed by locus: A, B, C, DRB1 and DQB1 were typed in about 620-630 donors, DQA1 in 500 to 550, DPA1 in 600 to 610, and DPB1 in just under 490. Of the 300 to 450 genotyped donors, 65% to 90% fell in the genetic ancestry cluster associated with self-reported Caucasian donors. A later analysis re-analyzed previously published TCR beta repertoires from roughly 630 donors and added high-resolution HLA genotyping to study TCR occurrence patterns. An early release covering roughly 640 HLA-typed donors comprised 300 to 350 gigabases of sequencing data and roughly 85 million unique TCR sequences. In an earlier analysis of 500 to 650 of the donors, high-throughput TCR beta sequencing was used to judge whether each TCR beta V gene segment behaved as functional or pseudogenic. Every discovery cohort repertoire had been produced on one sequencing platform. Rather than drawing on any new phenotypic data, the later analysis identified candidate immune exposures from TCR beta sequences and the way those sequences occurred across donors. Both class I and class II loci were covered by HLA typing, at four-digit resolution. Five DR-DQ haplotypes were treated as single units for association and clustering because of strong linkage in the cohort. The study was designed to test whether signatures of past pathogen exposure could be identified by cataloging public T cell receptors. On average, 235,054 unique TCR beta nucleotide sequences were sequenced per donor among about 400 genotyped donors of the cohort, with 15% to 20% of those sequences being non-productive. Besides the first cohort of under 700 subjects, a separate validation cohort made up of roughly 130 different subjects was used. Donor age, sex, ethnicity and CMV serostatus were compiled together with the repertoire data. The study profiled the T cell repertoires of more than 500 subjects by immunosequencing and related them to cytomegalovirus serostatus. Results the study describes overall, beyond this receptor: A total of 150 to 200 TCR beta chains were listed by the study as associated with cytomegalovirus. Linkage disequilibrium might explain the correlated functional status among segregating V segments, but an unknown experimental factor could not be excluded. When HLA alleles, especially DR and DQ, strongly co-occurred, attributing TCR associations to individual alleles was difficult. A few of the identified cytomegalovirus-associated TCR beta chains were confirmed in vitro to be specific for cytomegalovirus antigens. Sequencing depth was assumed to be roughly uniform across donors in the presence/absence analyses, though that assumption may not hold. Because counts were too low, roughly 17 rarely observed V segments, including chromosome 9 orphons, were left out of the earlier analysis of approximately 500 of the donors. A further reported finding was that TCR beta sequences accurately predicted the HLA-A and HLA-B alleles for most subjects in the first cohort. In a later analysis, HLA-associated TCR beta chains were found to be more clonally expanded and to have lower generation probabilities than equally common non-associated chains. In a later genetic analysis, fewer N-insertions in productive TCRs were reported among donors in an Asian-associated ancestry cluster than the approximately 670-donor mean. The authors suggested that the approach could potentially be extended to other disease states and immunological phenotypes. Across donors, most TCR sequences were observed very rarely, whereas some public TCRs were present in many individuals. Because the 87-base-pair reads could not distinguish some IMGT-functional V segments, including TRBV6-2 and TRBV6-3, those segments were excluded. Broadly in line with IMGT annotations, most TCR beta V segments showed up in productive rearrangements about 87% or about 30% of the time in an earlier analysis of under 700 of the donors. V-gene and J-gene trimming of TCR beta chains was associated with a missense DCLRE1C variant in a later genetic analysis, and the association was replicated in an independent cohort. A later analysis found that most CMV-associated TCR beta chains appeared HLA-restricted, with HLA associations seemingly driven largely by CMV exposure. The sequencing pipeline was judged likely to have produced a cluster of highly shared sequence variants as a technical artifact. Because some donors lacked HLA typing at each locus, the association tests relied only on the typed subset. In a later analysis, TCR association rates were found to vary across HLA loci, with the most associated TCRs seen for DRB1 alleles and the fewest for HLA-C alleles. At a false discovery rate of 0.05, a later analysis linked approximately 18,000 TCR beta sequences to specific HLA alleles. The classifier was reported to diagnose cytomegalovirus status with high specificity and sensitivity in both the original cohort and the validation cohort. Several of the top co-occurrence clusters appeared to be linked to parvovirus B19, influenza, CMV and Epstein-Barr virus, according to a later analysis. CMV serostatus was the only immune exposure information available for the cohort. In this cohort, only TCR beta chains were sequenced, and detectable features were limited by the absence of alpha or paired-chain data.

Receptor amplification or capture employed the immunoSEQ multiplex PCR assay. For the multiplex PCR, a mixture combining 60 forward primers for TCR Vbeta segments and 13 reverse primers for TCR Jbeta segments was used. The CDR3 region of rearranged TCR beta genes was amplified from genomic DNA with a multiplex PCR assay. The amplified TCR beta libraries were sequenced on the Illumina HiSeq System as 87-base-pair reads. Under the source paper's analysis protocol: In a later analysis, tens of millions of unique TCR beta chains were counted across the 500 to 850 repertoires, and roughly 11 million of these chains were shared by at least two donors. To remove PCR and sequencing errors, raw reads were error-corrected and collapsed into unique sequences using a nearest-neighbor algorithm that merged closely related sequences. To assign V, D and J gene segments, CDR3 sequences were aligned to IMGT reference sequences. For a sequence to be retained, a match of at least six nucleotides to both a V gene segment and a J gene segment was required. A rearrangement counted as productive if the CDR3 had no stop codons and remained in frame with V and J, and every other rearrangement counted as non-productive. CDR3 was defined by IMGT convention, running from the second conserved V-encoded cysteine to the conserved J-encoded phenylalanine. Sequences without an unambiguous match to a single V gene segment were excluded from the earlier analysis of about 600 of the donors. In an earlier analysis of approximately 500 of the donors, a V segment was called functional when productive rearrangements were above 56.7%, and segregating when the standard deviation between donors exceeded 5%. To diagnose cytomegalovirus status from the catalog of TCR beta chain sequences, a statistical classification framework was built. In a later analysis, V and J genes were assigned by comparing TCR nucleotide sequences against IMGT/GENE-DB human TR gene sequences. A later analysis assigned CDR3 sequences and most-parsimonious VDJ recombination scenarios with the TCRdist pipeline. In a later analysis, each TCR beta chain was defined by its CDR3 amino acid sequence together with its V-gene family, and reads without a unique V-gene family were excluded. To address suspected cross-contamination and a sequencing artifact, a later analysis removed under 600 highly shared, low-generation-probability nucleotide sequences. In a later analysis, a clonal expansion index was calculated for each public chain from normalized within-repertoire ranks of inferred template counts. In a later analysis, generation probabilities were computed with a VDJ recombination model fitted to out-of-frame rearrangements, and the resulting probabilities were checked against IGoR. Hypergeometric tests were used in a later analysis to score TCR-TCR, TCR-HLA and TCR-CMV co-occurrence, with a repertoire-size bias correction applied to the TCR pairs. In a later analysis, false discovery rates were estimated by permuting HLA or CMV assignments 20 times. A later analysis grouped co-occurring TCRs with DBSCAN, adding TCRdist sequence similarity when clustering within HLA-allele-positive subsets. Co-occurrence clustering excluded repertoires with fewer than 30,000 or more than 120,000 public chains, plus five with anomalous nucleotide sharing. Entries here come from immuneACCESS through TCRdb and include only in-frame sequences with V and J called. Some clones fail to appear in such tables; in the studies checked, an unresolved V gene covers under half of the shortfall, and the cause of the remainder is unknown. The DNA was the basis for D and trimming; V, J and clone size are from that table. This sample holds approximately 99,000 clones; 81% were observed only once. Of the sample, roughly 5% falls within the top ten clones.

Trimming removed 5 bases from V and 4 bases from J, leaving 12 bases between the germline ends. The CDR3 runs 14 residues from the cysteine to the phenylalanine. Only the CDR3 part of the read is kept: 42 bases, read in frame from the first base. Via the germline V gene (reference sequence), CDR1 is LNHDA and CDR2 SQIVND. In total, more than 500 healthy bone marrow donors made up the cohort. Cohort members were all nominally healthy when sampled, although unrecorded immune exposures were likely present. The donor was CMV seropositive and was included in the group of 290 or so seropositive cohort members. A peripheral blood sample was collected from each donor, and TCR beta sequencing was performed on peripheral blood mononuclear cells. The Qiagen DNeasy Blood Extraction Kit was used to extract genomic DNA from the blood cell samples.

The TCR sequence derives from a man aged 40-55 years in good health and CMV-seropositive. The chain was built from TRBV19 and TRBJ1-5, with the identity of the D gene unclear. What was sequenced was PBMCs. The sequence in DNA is TGTGCCAGTAGTGACAAGTTAGGTAATCAGCCCCAGCATTTT. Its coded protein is CASSDKLGNQPQHF.